Listed below are T cell receptor beta chains from one sample, sequenced in a study of T cell repertoires in cytomegalovirus infection. TCRdb itself ran the reads through MiXCR, one entry per CDR3 protein. The top ten clones hold roughly an eighth of a sample with about 830,000 distinct CDR3 sequences, less than 35% of them seen once. The antigens of these receptors remain unknown. This specimen consisted of cultured CD8+ T cells from PBMCs, obtained from culture after CMV antigen stimulation. The receptors shown here come from a human donor in good health (CMV status not recorded). Some clones in this sample may be carry-over from other donors' samples. Each CDR3 is given with its conserved first and last residue. The D gene is left open where the match is weak. Only part of the rows carry a size: once, few, many, or a class if the clone is expanded.

V gene	J gene	clone size	D gene	CDR3 DNA	CDR3 protein
TRBV11-2	TRBJ2-2	NA	NA	TGTGCCAGCGCAACGGGGCAGACCATCGGGGAGCTGTTTTTT	CASATGQTIGELFF
TRBV7-9	TRBJ1-1	few	NA	TGTGCCAGCAGCCCTGGGGCTGTGTACACTGAAGCTTTCTTT	CASSPGAVYTEAFF
TRBV6-5	TRBJ2-1	NA	NA	TGTGCCAGCAGTTACTTGTCAGGGGCTTTAGGCAATGAGCAGTTCTTC	CASSYLSGALGNEQFF
TRBV7-9	TRBJ2-2	NA	NA	TGTGCCAGCAGCCATCCCCCGATAGGCAGCAGACCGAACACCGGGGAGCTGTTTTTT	CASSHPPIGSRPNTGELFF
TRBV28	TRBJ1-6	few	NA	TGTGCCAGCAGTTTATTGACGACTACCCTGACCTCCTATAATTCACCCCTCCACTTT	CASSLLTTTLTSYNSPLHF
TRBV2	TRBJ2-5	NA	NA	TGTGCCCTCGCGCGGCAGGGACGCCAAGAGACCCAGTACTTC	CALARQGRQETQYF
TRBV6-2/TRBV6-3	TRBJ2-1	NA	TRBD2	TGTGCCAGCACCCCCCGGGGGGGACCCGGCAATGAGCAGTTCTTC	CASTPRGGPGNEQFF
TRBV7-2	TRBJ2-7	many	NA	TGTGCCAGCAGCTTCTTCGGCGACTATGACGAGCAGTACTTC	CASSFFGDYDEQYF
TRBV4-2	TRBJ1-1	few	NA	TGTGCCAGCAGTCCTACGAACCAAGGGACATTTAACACTGAAGCTTTCTTT	CASSPTNQGTFNTEAFF
TRBV4-1	TRBJ1-5	few	TRBD1	TGCGCCAGCAGCCCAGCGGGAGGGGGCGGCAATCAGCCCCAGCATTTT	CASSPAGGGGNQPQHF
TRBV5-1	TRBJ2-7	NA	NA	TGCGCCAGCAGCTTGGCCCAGGTTGGGTCCTACGAGCAGTACTTC	CASSLAQVGSYEQYF
TRBV7-2	TRBJ1-2	few	NA	TGTGCCAGCAGCTACTCTAGGGCAGGGAACTATGGCTACACCTTC	CASSYSRAGNYGYTF
TRBV16	TRBJ2-7	NA	NA	TGTGCCAGCAGCCAGGGCAGGGGCATAGTCGAGCAGTACTTC	CASSQGRGIVEQYF
TRBV2	TRBJ2-1	NA	NA	TGTGCCAGCCCTCTGAGGGGGATATCCTACAATGAGCAGTTCTTC	CASPLRGISYNEQFF
TRBV5-1	TRBJ1-6	NA	NA	TGCGCCAGCACCTCAGGGAGCTCCTATAATTCACCCCTCCACTTT	CASTSGSSYNSPLHF
TRBV7-9	TRBJ1-1	NA	TRBD1	TGTGCCAGCAGCCCCGACAGGGGAGGTGCTTTCTTT	CASSPDRGGAFF
TRBV29-1	TRBJ1-2	NA	NA	TGCAGCGTTCTCCGGGAAGAGGGGTATGGCTACACCTTC	CSVLREEGYGYTF
TRBV6-6	TRBJ1-2	NA	TRBD1	TGTGCCAGCAGTTACTCCCAGGACAGGGGGGATGGCTACACCTTC	CASSYSQDRGDGYTF
TRBV6-1	TRBJ1-1	few	NA	TGTGCCAGCAGTGAAGGGGGGTTTAGACAAGCTTTCTTT	CASSEGGFRQAFF
TRBV20-1	TRBJ1-4	NA	NA	TGCAGTGCTAGCGCCTTGATCAGGGTACTGAATGAAAAACTGTTTTTT	CSASALIRVLNEKLFF
TRBV6-2/TRBV6-3	TRBJ2-1	NA	NA	TGTGCCAGCAGTTCCCCCGGGTGGGGGGCCGATGAGCAGTTCTTC	CASSSPGWGADEQFF
TRBV5-1	TRBJ1-2	few	NA	TGCGCCAGCAGCTTGGGTGACGGGGGTCCTAACTATGGCTACACCTTC	CASSLGDGGPNYGYTF
TRBV6-5	TRBJ2-7	NA	NA	TGTGCCAGCAGTTACTCGGGACCGTACGAGCAGTACTTC	CASSYSGPYEQYF
TRBV3-1	TRBJ2-4	NA	NA	TGTGCCAGCAGCCCCGATTTCGACATTCAGTACTTC	CASSPDFDIQYF
TRBV7-9	TRBJ1-5	few	NA	TGTGCCAGCAGCCCAGGGGCAGGAGTGTTGGATTTT	CASSPGAGVLDF
TRBV7-6	TRBJ1-1	NA	NA	TGTGCTAGCAGCTTAGGCGGCAGGGACACTAACACTGAAGCTTTCTTT	CASSLGGRDTNTEAFF
TRBV7-8	TRBJ1-3	NA	NA	TGTGCCAGCAGCCCAGACCCGGGGGCGCGAGGAAACACCATATATTTT	CASSPDPGARGNTIYF
TRBV6-1	TRBJ1-5	few	NA	TGTGCCAGCAGTGATAACAGGGGCAATCAGCCCCAGCATTTT	CASSDNRGNQPQHF
TRBV27	TRBJ2-6	few	TRBD2	TGTGCCAGCAGTTCGACTAGCATCATCTCTGGGGCCAACGTCCTGACTTTC	CASSSTSIISGANVLTF
TRBV27	TRBJ1-1	few	TRBD1	TGTGCCAGCACTGACAGGGTTCCGGCCACTGAAGCTTTCTTT	CASTDRVPATEAFF
TRBV7-6	TRBJ2-3	many	NA	TGTGCCAGCAGCTCCATGTGGGGGGGCACAGATACGCAGTATTTT	CASSSMWGGTDTQYF
TRBV3-1	TRBJ2-4	NA	NA	TGTGCCAGCAGCCAAGAGGTCGGTAGGTCAGTAGCCAAAAACATTCAGTACTTC	CASSQEVGRSVAKNIQYF
TRBV5-4	TRBJ2-5	NA	NA	TGTGCCAGCAGCTTAGGGGTAGCAAACTTCCAAGAGACCCAGTACTTC	CASSLGVANFQETQYF
TRBV6-2/TRBV6-3	TRBJ2-5	once	NA	TGTGCCAGCATCGGGACCCGGGACACCGAGCGAAAGACCCAGTACTTC	CASIGTRDTERKTQYF
TRBV4-2	TRBJ1-2	NA	NA	TGTGCCAGCAGCCATAAGTTGGGGCACTATGGCTACACCTTC	CASSHKLGHYGYTF
TRBV6-6	TRBJ1-5	NA	TRBD1	TGTGCCAGCAGCCCCCGGGACAGGAACAATCAGCCCCAGCATTTT	CASSPRDRNNQPQHF
TRBV7-8	TRBJ2-1	few	TRBD2	TGTGCCAGCAGTAGGACTAGCGGGGGCATATACAATGAGCAGTTCTTC	CASSRTSGGIYNEQFF
TRBV10-3	TRBJ1-1	NA	NA	TGTGCCATCCGGGGAGTCACTGAAGCTTTCTTT	CAIRGVTEAFF
TRBV12-3/TRBV12-4	TRBJ1-1	few	NA	TGTGCCAGCAGTTTACAAGGAGGGAGAACTGAAGCTTTCTTT	CASSLQGGRTEAFF
TRBV7-9	TRBJ2-7	NA	TRBD1	TGTGCCAGCAGCCCCGGCGATCCGGGACAGGGCAGCTACGAGCAGTACTTC	CASSPGDPGQGSYEQYF
TRBV7-7	TRBJ2-3	many	TRBD1	TGTGCTAGCAGCCCCCGGACAGGGGGTGGCACAGATACGCAGTATTTT	CASSPRTGGGTDTQYF